This note documents a single T cell receptor beta chain sequence. What it recognizes is unknown. The data originate from a study of identical twins. One entry per CDR3 protein results from TCRdb running MiXCR on the 5' RACE reads. The sample has some 900,000 distinct CDR3 sequences, approximately 13% seen once. Germline CDR1 DFQATT, CDR2 SNEGSKA (reference sequence). The CDR3 sequence is 15 residues long. J was trimmed by 5 bases and V by 0 bases; bases with no gene match: 7. Study-wide findings and caveats: Cord blood beta clonotypes present at high abundance carried fewer insertions; no such pattern appeared in memory repertoires.

Only healthy Caucasians were included as donors. The sample also formed part of further work on yellow fever vaccine responses in identical twins.

The chain recombines TRBV20-1 with TRBJ2-5; 9 positions agree with TRBD1. The specimen was PBMCs. This clonotype was sampled from a woman aged 18-29 years in good health. The CDR3 loop is CSARDRDRERETQYF. CDR3 nucleotides: TGCAGTGCTAGAGATCGGGACAGGGAAAGGGAGACCCAGTACTTC.